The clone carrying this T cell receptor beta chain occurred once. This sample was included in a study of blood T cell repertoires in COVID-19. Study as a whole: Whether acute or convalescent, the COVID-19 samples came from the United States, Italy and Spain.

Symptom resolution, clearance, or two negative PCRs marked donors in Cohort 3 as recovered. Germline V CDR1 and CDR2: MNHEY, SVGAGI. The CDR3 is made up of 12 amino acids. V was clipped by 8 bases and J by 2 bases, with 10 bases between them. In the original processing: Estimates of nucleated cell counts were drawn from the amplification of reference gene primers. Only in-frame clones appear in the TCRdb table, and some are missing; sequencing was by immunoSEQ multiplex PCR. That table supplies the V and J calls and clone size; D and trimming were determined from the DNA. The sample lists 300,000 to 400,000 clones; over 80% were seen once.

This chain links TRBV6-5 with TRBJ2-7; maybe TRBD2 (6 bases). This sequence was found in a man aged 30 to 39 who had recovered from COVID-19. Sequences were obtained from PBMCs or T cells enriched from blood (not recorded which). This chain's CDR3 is CASVGGTYEQYF. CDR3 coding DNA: TGTGCCAGCGTCGGCGGGACCTACGAGCAGTACTTC.